The clone carrying this T cell receptor beta chain was seen a few times. As yet, its antigen is unknown. The V end lost 1 base, the J end lost 1 base, and 2 bases lay between the germline ends. Germline CDR1 MGHRA, CDR2 YSYEKL. The CDR3 extends over 13 amino acids. The data originate from a study of T-cell memory formation after mild COVID-19. Study context: In these data, TCR clusters were largely donor specific. Findings and caveats of the study: Cross-reactive memory seemingly joined, as some responding clones were found in pre-infection memory. A second wave expanding day 15 to 37 was CD4+-biased; contracting clones were balanced.

Libraries for TCRalpha and TCRbeta carried sample barcodes and unique molecular identifiers via 5'RACE. From the 5' RACE reads, TCRdb called clonotypes with MiXCR, one entry per CDR3 protein. The table has roughly 68,000 distinct CDR3 sequences, 16% seen once. The clonotype comes from an adult woman who had mild COVID-19 (a few samples of this study predate the infection). Cell type and time point are not known. Sequenced sample: PBMCs or a T cell subset sorted from them (not recorded which). The chain joins TRBV4-1 to TRBJ1-5; D ambiguous. CDR3 nucleotide sequence: TGCGCCAGCAGCCAAGTCAGCAATCAGCCCCAGCATTTT. It is translated as CASSQVSNQPQHF.